This T cell receptor beta chain was recovered during a study of T cell responses to AZD1222 COVID-19 vaccine. Study-wide points: Of spike-specific TCRs, nearly half reportedly target regions left unmutated in variants. An increase in Spike-specific TCR breadth and depth was observed after two AZD1222 doses.

The protocol was immunoSEQ multiplex PCR, while the TCRdb copy is restricted to in-frame clones and leaves out a portion. Seen here are over 100,000 clones, 87% observed once, and the top ten hold roughly an eighth. Regarding this clone: What it recognizes is unknown.

The CDR3 spans 16 residues. After removal of 5 bases from V and 7 bases from J, the junction contained 13 bases not matched to a gene. Germline values: CDR1 SGHAT, CDR2 FQNNGV. V usage is TRBV11-2 and J usage is TRBJ2-2, with 7 bases matching TRBD1. The input for sequencing was peripheral blood, taken on day 0 of AZD1222 vaccination. The receptor was isolated from an adult in good health. CDR3 region: CASSKIRRGRVGELFF. As DNA, the CDR3 is TGTGCCAGCAGCAAAATCAGAAGGGGGCGGGTCGGGGAGCTGTTTTTT.